This T cell receptor (beta chain) appears in the sequencing data of a study of CD8 T cells in Susac syndrome. Random hexamers were used to reverse transcribe roughly 0.45 to 1 ug of RNA. MiXCR was run by TCRdb on the immunoSEQ multiplex PCR reads, yielding one entry per CDR3 protein. The sample carries 180,000 or so distinct CDR3 sequences, around 95% recorded once. The authors sequenced TCR beta from blood CD8+ and CD4+ T cells. Multiple sclerosis controls were treatment-naive patients with stable or active relapsing-remitting disease. Trimming at V came to 2 bases and at J to 5 bases, leaving 2 bases not matched to a gene. This CDR3 is built from 16 residues. Per the germline V gene, CDR1 is MDHEN and CDR2 is SYDVKM.

The sequence came from a human donor with multiple sclerosis. J is TRBJ1-6 and V is TRBV28; 11 bases agree with TRBD1. Sequencing used CD4+ T cells from PBMCs. As DNA, the CDR3 is TGTGCCAGCAGTTTACCGGGACAGGGGGATAATTCACCCCTCCACTTT. As protein: CASSLPGQGDNSPLHF.